This T cell receptor beta chain originates from a study of identifying expanded T cells in peripheral blood. Whole-study findings and limits: Technical replicates showed 0.9 to 1.5 changed clones; two weeks about 16.4; four weeks 19.

This clone was seen just once. The antigen is undetermined. Assay used: immunoSEQ multiplex PCR; TCRdb lists only in-frame clones, some missing. The table shows 90,000 to 100,000 clones, with almost 90% occurring only once. Sequenced: blood. The sequence was obtained from a person aged 18 to 70 in good health.

CDR3 sequence reads: CASTGDRGKGYTF. The CDR3 DNA reads TGTGCCAGCACCGGAGACAGGGGGAAGGGCTACACCTTC. V and J are TRBV6-5 and TRBJ1-2, with 9 nucleotides matching TRBD1. Germline V gene lookup returns CDR1 MNHEY and CDR2 SVGAGI. The CDR3 has 13 residues. Unmatched junction bases numbered 8, after V lost 7 bases and J lost 8 bases.